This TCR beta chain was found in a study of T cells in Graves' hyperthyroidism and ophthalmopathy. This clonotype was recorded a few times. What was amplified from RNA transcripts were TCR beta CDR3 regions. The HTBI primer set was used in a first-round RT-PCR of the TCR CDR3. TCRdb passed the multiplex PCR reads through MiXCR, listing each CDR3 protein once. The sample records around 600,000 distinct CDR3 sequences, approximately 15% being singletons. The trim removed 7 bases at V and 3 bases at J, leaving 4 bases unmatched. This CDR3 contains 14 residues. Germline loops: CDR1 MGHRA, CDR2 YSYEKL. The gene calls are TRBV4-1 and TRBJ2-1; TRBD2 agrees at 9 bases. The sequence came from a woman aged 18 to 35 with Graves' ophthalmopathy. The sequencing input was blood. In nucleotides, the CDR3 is TGCGCCAGCACTACAGCGGGAGGCTACAATGAGCAGTTCTTC. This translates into CASTTAGGYNEQFF.